This TCR beta chain stems from a study of shared clonotypes between healthy human individuals (dated by TCRdb to about 2020). With respect to the entire study: The cohort included three men and a couple of women between 18 and 49 years of age. To increase sequencing depth and limit assay-specific biases, different laboratories used diverse techniques to prepare libraries and sequence TCR repertoires. Blood TCR repertoires of about 5 healthy adults were deeply sequenced to estimate repertoire size and the extent of clonotype sharing between individuals. Between about 0.9 and 8.9 billion PBMCs per donor were obtained by leukapheresis. For each donor, three plates each were used for CD4 naive and CD4 memory, two plates were used for CD8 naive, and one plate was used for CD8 memory.

Trimming accounts for 4 bases at V and 0 bases at J, while the number of junction bases matched to no gene is 11. The cysteine opens and the phenylalanine closes a CDR3 of 19 amino acids. Just CDR3 DNA is preserved here, 57 bases in frame from base 1. CDR1 and CDR2 (MDHEN, SYDVKM) derive from the germline V gene. Comments on this clone: Its target antigen remains unknown. Base-call qualities are not available, and no considerably larger clone is one nucleotide away.

The donors were healthy, HIV-negative adults who had no recently reported acute infections or vaccinations. Every donor was a Caucasian adult residing in Nashville, Tennessee, USA. CD4+ T cells were enriched by magnetic negative selection, after which naive cells were positively selected on CD45RA and the negative fraction was taken as the memory subset. Blood was obtained by leukapheresis, after which PBMCs were separated by Ficoll-Histopaque density gradient centrifugation and cryopreserved in liquid nitrogen vapor phase. Analytical flow cytometry was used to check the purity and quantity of each magnetically sorted T cell population. Each sorted fraction had its genomic DNA isolated and then quantified by UV absorbance on a Nanodrop 2000c. Beyond this particular receptor, the publication reports: Higher generation probabilities were observed for clonotypes shared by all four sorted-subset donors than for non-shared clonotypes. When a few donors were compared, the shared fraction of clonotypes was about 5% for naive CD4, 3.5% to 4% for naive CD8, more than 2% for memory CD4, and about 0.36% for memory CD8. Sampling was restricted to blood, and TCR repertoires in tissue are likely to differ from TCR repertoires in blood. Incomplete sequencing was indicated by rarefaction of sorted-subset datasets, despite the large sequencing depth. The small number of donors limited the genetic and exposure-history diversity represented. Naive subsets generally had larger estimated clonotype richness than memory subsets did. Pairwise subsampling led to the expectation that sequencing depth would affect the degree of clonotype sharing among donors.

Using the deep immunoSEQ assay, multiplex PCR amplified TCR CDR3 regions from genomic DNA. Extracted genomic DNA from each cell subset was spread evenly across all wells of several immunoSEQ 96-well plates, with each plate serving as a replicate. For sorted subsets, roughly 200 ng of genomic DNA, equivalent to 30,000 or so T cell genomes, went into each replicate PCR. Purified libraries were quantified with a Qubit 3.0 fluorometer, sized on a Bioanalyzer 2100, and re-quantified with the KAPA Library Quantification kit. Every immunoSEQ 96-well plate was sequenced on a dedicated single-read 150-cycle Illumina NextSeq 550 flow cell. As for the authors' bioinformatics: Because the immunoSEQ output included only junctional sequences and no quality scores, the filtering could not be the same as the filtering used for full-length reads. Sequences were annotated with PyIR, a Python wrapper for IgBLAST v1.9, and V/J genes and CDR3 were assigned using IMGT germline references. Reads were filtered out if the reads had weak V/J assignments (E-value above 1e-6), no CDR3, stop codons, out-of-frame junctions, or ambiguous translated residues. V3J clonotypes were defined as sequences sharing an identical inferred V gene, J gene, and CDR3 amino acid sequence. The percentage overlap between two repertoires was calculated by dividing the number of shared unique clonotypes by the size of the smaller repertoire. Richness of each repertoire was evaluated using RTK rarefaction, the Chao1 estimator, and Recon v2.1 estimates of unobserved clonotypes. Generation probabilities were computed with OLGA for all TCRbeta clonotypes obtained by the gDNA method from a few donors. The immuneACCESS repertoire file appears here via TCRdb, limited to in-frame rearrangements. These files lack a portion of the clones; in checked studies, under half of the deficit traces to unresolved V genes, and the cause of the others is not known. Clone size and V and J calls were adopted from that table, with D and trimming inferred from the DNA. This sample is represented by about 670,000 clones; 60% to 80% of them were singletons. Clones ranked in the top ten supply around 2% of the sample.

This receptor was identified in a woman aged 25 to 39 in good health. The chain couples TRBV28 to TRBJ2-6, with 8 junctional bases fitting TRBD1. The sequenced material came from memory CD4+ T cells sorted from blood. According to the study, the label for this sample's cell subset or site signals: CD45RA-negative fraction. The CDR3 region: CASSSLPRDRPSGANVLTF. The nucleotide sequence is TGTGCCAGCAGTTCCCTCCCCCGGGACAGGCCCTCTGGGGCCAACGTCCTGACTTTC.